The rows below give T cell receptor beta chains drawn from one sample of a study of T cells after yellow fever vaccination. In TCRdb, the 5' RACE reads were re-called with MiXCR into one record per CDR3 protein. The table records 150,000 to 200,000 distinct CDR3 sequences, roughly 11% of them present only once. The sequenced sample was CD8+ T cells sorted from PBMCs, obtained 15 days after the yellow fever booster vaccination. The receptors originated from a man younger than 35 who received the YFV17D yellow fever vaccine. Each CDR3 is given without its conserved first and last residue. Fields, in order: V gene, J gene, CDR3 protein.

TRBV27,TRBJ2-5,ASRILGQETQY
TRBV5-5,TRBJ2-4,ASSPGPRSGLLDIQY
TRBV21-1,TRBJ2-3,ASRGRRQGNTQY
TRBV11-3,TRBJ2-2,ASSGTTSGGSRSTGELF
TRBV24-1,TRBJ2-5,ATSDFRTVETQY
TRBV5-1,TRBJ1-1,ASSLTSGGMNTEAF
TRBV7-9,TRBJ2-1,ASSLSTGTTIGLYNEQF
TRBV3-1,TRBJ2-3,ATAGEGTDTQY
TRBV7-3,TRBJ2-7,ASSLTQGNEQY
TRBV9,TRBJ1-2,ASSSRTGELSYT
TRBV4-3,TRBJ2-1,ASSQYSGTGTYNEQF
TRBV6-2/TRBV6-3,TRBJ2-5,ASSYSGREEETQY
TRBV21-1,TRBJ2-3,ASSKPDRFPTDTQY
TRBV7-2,TRBJ2-4,ASSLAAAAENIQY
TRBV27,TRBJ2-2,ASSLRRGGGELF
TRBV2,TRBJ2-5,ASSESPGETQY
TRBV11-2,TRBJ1-3,ASSLGGGLSGNTIY
TRBV3-1,TRBJ1-1,ASSQGGPTEAF
TRBV14,TRBJ2-3,ASSRLGEGMDTQY
TRBV27,TRBJ2-5,ASSFRGARETQY
TRBV7-9,TRBJ2-3,ASSPRGATDTQY
TRBV7-2,TRBJ1-2,ASLRDRGKGYT
TRBV11-2,TRBJ2-3,ASSSPDRGSTDTQY
TRBV19,TRBJ2-4,ASSPDSYKNIQY
TRBV7-8,TRBJ1-2,ASSAGAGGYT
TRBV27,TRBJ2-4,ASIGLGDIQY
TRBV2,TRBJ1-3,ASRDRGIGNTIY
TRBV28,TRBJ2-6,ASSFPSSGANVLT
TRBV7-8,TRBJ2-2,ASSLNPRGELF
TRBV6-5,TRBJ2-1,ASSYGQGGSYNEQF
TRBV7-2,TRBJ2-5,ASSWLLWGETQY
TRBV12-3/TRBV12-4,TRBJ2-1,ASTTGTYNEQF
TRBV4-1,TRBJ2-3,ASSQVEGTDTQY
TRBV7-9,TRBJ1-1,ASSLSYGTSDTEAF
TRBV7-6,TRBJ2-6,ASRRGGGSSGANVLT
TRBV30,TRBJ2-3,AWTRDSLPRDTQY
TRBV5-1,TRBJ2-3,ASSLDRGLPTDTQY
TRBV18,TRBJ2-3,ASSPKRGASTDTQY
TRBV12-3/TRBV12-4,TRBJ1-6,ASKEDSSYNSPLH
TRBV6-1,TRBJ1-2,ASSDHRLLDGYT
TRBV3-1,TRBJ2-3,ASSQEISGADTQY
TRBV12-3/TRBV12-4,TRBJ1-4,ASSSLRDNNEKLF
TRBV2,TRBJ2-2,ASMETANTGELF
TRBV28,TRBJ2-1,ASSSFGGAGSNEQF
TRBV9,TRBJ2-2,ASSVGDGGELF
TRBV4-3,TRBJ2-1,ASSQEGTGLSRGEQF
TRBV20-1,TRBJ2-1,SASEWWGRYNEQF
TRBV6-6,TRBJ2-3,ASSYFHRGGTDTQY
TRBV5-1,TRBJ2-3,ASSPELGTDTQY
TRBV12-3/TRBV12-4,TRBJ1-3,ASTPGQVFRTIY
TRBV12-3/TRBV12-4,TRBJ2-4,ASSMSGHLIAKNIQY
TRBV4-1,TRBJ1-1,ASSQNRGQTEAF
TRBV15,TRBJ1-4,ATSRVGGGNEKLF
TRBV7-6,TRBJ2-1,ASRAGTSAYNEQF